This TCR beta chain stems from a study of T cell clonotyping in hematopoietic cell transplantation. Study details: Recipient samples before transplant were obtained post-cytoreduction. Study-wide points: After transplant, recipient diversity fell while pathologically expanded clonotypes grew through day 180. Few recipient clonotypes overlapped donors; over 97% were de novo at given depth.

This table comes from immunoSEQ multiplex PCR, and its TCRdb copy is limited to in-frame clones, with some not included. The table has around 28,000 clones, roughly 91% seen once. Trimming cost V 0 bases and J 4 bases, with 13 bases left between them. Germline CDR1 and CDR2: SGHRS and YFSETQ. This CDR3 is built from 16 residues. Time point meaning: recipient sample about 28 days before transplant, after cytoreduction. Remarks on this clone: Its antigen is as yet unknown.

Source: peripheral blood mononuclear cells, taken before stem cell transplant. The chain uses TRBV5-1 and TRBJ1-4; D is ambiguous. The receptor was isolated from a man between 45 and 60 years old with acute myeloid leukemia. Some clones in this sample may be carry-over from other donors' samples. The CDR3 DNA is TGCGCCAGCAGCTTGGAGGTTGGCAGCCTTAATGAAAAACTGTTTTTT. Protein sequence: CASSLEVGSLNEKLFF.